This record concerns one T cell receptor beta chain sequence. The antigen is undetermined. These data originate in a study of identical twins. Study results and limitations: Part of the zero-insertion signal could reflect confounding by invariant MAIT and iNKT cells. Carriage of fewer insertions was seen in abundant cord blood beta clonotypes, whereas memory repertoires showed none.

Unique molecular identifiers were present on the cDNA, which also gained a universal primer site by template switching. TCRdb recomputed calls from the 5' RACE reads with MiXCR, one row per CDR3 protein. The table lists approximately 620,000 distinct CDR3 sequences, 8.6% of them singletons. Healthy Caucasians made up all donors. V gave up 4 bases and J gave up 7 bases; unmatched junction bases: 9. The CDR3 covers 15 residues. Per germline, CDR1 LGHNA and CDR2 YNFKEQ. The sample was also reused in another study, on yellow fever vaccine responses in identical twins.

This clonotype was sampled from a woman aged 18-29 years in good health. J is TRBJ2-1 and V is TRBV4-2; 8 bases align to TRBD2. Sequenced input: PBMCs. The CDR3, as DNA: TGTGCCAGCAGCCCGTTAGCGGGATTCGAGAATGAGCAGTTCTTC. Protein: CASSPLAGFENEQFF.